The source of this T cell receptor beta chain is a study of beta chain features in type 1 diabetes. The study, taken as a whole, reports: In all four CD4+ subsets, TCRB CDR3 length was significantly, moderately reduced in type 1 diabetes.

This CDR3 contains 16 residues. Germline V gene sequence: CDR1 SGHTA, CDR2 FQGNSA. The J segment lost 2 bases and the V segment lost 1 base, leaving 2 bases of the junction unmatched. As every portion of the isolated RNA was reverse transcribed, the sequencing read expressed TCRB transcripts. Sequencing was performed with immunoSEQ multiplex PCR; in TCRdb, only in-frame clones are kept and a portion is missing. Of hundreds of thousands of clones listed, around 15% are singletons. On this clone: What it recognizes is unknown. The same CDR3 also results from other DNA sequences found in this sample.

V usage is TRBV7-2 and J usage is TRBJ1-5; 10 nucleotides match TRBD1. The sequenced sample consisted of naive CD4+ T cells from blood. The receptor was derived from a man in his late teens or twenties with type 1 diabetes. The CDR3, as DNA: TGTGCCAGCAGCTTAGTGGGGACAGGGGGCAATCAGCCCCAGCATTTT. Amino acids: CASSLVGTGGNQPQHF.